This TCR beta chain was recorded in a study of cytomegalovirus exposure and HLA in healthy donors. Study-wide background: The 120 or so validation repertoires were reported in a later analysis to have been generated on the same platform as the roughly 630 first-cohort repertoires. Regarding the study as a whole: Generally TCR sequences proved uncommon, though certain public TCRs appeared in numerous donors. The tendency of first-cohort TCR clusters to co-occur in the roughly 130 validation repertoires emerged from a later analysis.

For this clone: Its antigen is unidentified.

Profiling relied on immunoSEQ multiplex PCR, and the TCRdb table lists in-frame clones only, not all of them. The sample shows around 150,000 clones, about 90% of them seen only once. Germline CDR1 SGDLS, CDR2 YYNGEE. Germline trimming cut 0 bases from V and 4 bases from J; bases unmatched to any gene: 3. The CDR3 length is 15 residues. These donors were members of the approximately 120-subject validation cohort, a group separate from the roughly 700-subject first cohort. The sequenced sample was PBMCs. The chain couples TRBV9 to TRBJ1-4, with 7 bases that match TRBD1. The TCR originated in a young woman in good health and CMV-seropositive. CDR3 loop: CASSVAAGGNEKLFF. CDR3 in DNA: TGTGCCAGCAGCGTAGCTGCAGGGGGTAATGAAAAACTGTTTTTT.